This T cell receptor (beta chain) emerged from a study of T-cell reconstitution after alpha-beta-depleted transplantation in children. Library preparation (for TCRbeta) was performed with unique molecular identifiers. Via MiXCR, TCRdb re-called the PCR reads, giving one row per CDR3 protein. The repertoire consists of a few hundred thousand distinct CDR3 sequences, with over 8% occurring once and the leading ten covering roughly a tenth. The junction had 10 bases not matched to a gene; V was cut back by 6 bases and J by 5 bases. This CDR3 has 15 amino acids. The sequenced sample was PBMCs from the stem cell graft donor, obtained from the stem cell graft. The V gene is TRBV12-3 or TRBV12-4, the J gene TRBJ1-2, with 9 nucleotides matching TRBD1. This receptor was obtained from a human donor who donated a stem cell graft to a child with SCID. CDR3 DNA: TGTGCCAGCAGCATTCCCGGGACAGGGAATTATGGCTACACCTTC. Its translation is CASSIPGTGNYGYTF.